This T cell receptor beta chain was recorded in a study of blood T cells in healthy people across ages. About the study: Roughly one uniquely barcoded beta molecule per two T cells was captured. Study findings and constraints: Strong correlation existed between TCR beta diversity and naive T cell percentage.

Alongside a J-beta primer mix, a sample-barcoded 5' primer served in a second PCR lasting about 6 to 11 cycles. A single record per CDR3 protein comes from TCRdb applying MiXCR to the 5' RACE reads. Of some 900,000 distinct CDR3 sequences listed, about 28% were seen once; the top ten hold approximately 15%. Trimming took 5 bases from V and 6 from J, leaving 11 bases between them. The CDR3 is made up of 13 amino acids. Points on this clonotype: Its antigen is still unknown. This may come from a read error, since a much larger clone is one base off.

The receptor's source is a woman of 80 years or more in good health. The V gene is TRBV12-3 or TRBV12-4, the J gene TRBJ1-5; a weak D match, TRBD1 (5 bases). The specimen sequenced was blood. The CDR3 bases are TGTGCCAGCAGTGGACGGGGGGGTCAGCCCCAGCATTTT. This codes for CASSGRGGQPQHF.